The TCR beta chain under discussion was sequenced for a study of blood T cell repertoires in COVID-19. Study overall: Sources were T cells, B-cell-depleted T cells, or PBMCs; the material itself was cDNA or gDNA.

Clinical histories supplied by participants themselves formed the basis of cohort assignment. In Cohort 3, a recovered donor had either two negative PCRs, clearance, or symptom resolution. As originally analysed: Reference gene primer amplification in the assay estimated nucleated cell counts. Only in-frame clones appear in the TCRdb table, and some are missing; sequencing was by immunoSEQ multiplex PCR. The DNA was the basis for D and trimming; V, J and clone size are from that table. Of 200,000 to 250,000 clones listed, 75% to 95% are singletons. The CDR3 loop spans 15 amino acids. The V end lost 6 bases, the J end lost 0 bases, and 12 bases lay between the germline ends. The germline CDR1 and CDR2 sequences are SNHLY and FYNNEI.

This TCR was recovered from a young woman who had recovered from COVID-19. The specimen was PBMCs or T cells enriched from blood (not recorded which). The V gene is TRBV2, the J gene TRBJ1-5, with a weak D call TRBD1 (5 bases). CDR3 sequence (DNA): TGTGCCAGCAGCCGAGACAGAAATAGCAATCAGCCCCAGCATTTT. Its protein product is CASSRDRNSNQPQHF.